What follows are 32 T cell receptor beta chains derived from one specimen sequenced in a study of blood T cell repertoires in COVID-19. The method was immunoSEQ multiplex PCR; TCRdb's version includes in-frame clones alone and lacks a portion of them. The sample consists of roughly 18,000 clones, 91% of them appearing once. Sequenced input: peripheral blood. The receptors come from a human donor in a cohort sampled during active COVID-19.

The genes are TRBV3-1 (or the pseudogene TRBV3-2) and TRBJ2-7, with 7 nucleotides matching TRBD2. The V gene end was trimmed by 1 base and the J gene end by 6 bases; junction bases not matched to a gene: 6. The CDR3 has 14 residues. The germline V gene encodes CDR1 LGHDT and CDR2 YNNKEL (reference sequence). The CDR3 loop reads CASSQVGGRVEQYF. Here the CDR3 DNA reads TGTGCCAGCAGCCAAGTCGGAGGGAGGGTCGAGCAGTACTTC.

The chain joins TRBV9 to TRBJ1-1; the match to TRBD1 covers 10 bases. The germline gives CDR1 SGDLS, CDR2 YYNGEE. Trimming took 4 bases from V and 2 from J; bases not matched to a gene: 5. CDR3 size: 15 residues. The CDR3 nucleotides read TGTGCCAGCAGCCTATCGACAGGGGGCAACACTGAAGCTTTCTTT. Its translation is CASSLSTGGNTEAFF.

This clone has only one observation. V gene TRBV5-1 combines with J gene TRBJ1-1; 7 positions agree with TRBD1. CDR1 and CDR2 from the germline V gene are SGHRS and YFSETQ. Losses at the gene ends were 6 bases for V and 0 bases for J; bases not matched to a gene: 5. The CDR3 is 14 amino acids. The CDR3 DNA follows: TGCGCCAGCAACGTACAGGGGATGAACACTGAAGCTTTCTTT. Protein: CASNVQGMNTEAFF.

The CDR3: CASSPSTGEINNEQFF. CDR3 bases: TGTGCCAGCAGTCCAAGTACGGGGGAGATCAACAATGAGCAGTTCTTC. The rearrangement joins TRBV27 to TRBJ2-1, with a weak D call TRBD2 (6 bases). Per germline, CDR1 MNHEY and CDR2 SMNVEV (reference sequence). V was clipped by 5 bases and J by 5 bases, with 19 bases between them. There are 16 residues in the CDR3.

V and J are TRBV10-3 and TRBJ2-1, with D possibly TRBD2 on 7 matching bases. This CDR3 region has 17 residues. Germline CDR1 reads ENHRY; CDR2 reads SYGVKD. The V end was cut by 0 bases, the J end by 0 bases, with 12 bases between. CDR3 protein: CAISESTGGPSYNEQFF. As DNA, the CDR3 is TGTGCCATCAGTGAGTCTACCGGGGGGCCCTCCTACAATGAGCAGTTCTTC.

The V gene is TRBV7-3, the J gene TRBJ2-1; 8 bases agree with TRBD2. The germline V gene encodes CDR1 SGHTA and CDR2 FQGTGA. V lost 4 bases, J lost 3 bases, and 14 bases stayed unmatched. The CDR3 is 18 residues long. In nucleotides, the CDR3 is TGTGCCAGCAGCTCCCTTGGGGCCAGCGGGAGTCTCTACAATGAGCAGTTCTTC. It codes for CASSSLGASGSLYNEQFF.

This CDR3 reads CASSGTRGLAVYEQYF. DNA of the CDR3: TGTGCCAGCAGTGGCACTCGCGGGCTAGCCGTCTACGAGCAGTACTTC. The chain recombines TRBV27 with TRBJ2-7, with D maybe TRBD2 (5 bases). CDR3 size: 16 residues. Trimming took 5 bases from V and 3 from J, leaving 20 bases between them. In germline, CDR1 is MNHEY, CDR2 SMNVEV (reference sequence).

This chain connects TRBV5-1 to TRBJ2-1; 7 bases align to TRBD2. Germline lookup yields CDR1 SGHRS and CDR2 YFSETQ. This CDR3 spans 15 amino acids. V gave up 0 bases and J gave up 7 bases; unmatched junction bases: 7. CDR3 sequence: CASSLEGFSGNEQFF. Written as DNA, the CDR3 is TGCGCCAGCAGCTTGGAGGGGTTTAGCGGGAATGAGCAGTTCTTC.

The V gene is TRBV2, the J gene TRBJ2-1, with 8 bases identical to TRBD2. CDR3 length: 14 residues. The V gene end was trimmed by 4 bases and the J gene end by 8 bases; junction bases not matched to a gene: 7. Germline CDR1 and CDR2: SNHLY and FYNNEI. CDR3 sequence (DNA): TGTGCCAGCAGTGCGCTAGCGGGTGTCGATGAGCAGTTCTTC. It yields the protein CASSALAGVDEQFF. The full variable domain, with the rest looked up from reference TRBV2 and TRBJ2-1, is EPEVTQTPSHQVTQMGQEVILRCVPISNHLYFYWYRQILGQKVEFLVSFYNNEISEKSEIFDDQFSVERPDGSNFTLKIRSTKLEDSAMYFCASSALAGVDEQFFGPGTRLTVL.

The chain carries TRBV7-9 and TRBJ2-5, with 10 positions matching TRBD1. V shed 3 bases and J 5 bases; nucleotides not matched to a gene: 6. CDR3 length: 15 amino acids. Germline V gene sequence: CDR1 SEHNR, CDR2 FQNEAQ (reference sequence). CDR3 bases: TGTGCCAGCAGCTTTTCCCGGACAGGGGGGGAGACCCAGTACTTC. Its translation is CASSFSRTGGETQYF.

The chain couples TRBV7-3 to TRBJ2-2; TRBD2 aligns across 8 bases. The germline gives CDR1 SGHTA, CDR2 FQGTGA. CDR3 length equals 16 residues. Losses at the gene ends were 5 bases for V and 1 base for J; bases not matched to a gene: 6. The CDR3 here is CASSPSGSRNTGELFF. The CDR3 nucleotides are TGTGCCAGCAGCCCCAGCGGGAGCCGGAACACCGGGGAGCTGTTTTTT.

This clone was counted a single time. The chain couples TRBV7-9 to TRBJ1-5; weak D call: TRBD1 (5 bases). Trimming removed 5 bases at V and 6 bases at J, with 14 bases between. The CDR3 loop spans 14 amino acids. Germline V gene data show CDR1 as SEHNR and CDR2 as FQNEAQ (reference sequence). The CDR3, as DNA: TGTGCCAGCAGCCACGGTACAGGCTCTCAGCCCCAGCATTTT. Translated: CASSHGTGSQPQHF.

The CDR3 nucleotides are TGTGCCAGCTCGGTCCAGCTAGCGGGAGCAAACCAAGAGACCCAGTACTTC. It translates to CASSVQLAGANQETQYF. The chain recombines TRBV18 with TRBJ2-5, with TRBD2 matching over 10 bases. Trimming at V came to 6 bases and at J to 0 bases, leaving 10 bases not matched to a gene. The CDR3 is 17 residues long. Germline values: CDR1 KGHSH, CDR2 LQKENI.

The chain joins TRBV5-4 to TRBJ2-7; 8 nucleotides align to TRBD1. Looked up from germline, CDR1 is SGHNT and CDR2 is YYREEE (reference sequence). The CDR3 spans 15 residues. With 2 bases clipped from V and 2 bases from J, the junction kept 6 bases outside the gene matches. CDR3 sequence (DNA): TGTGCCAGCAGCTTAGGACAGGGCCGTCCCTACGAGCAGTACTTC. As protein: CASSLGQGRPYEQYF.

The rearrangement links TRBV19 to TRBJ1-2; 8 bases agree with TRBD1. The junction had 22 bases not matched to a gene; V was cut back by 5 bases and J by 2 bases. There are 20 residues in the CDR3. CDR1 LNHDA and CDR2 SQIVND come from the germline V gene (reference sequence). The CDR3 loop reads CASSRPFLGQGGKGNYGYTF. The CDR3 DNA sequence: TGTGCCAGTAGTCGCCCCTTCTTAGGACAGGGTGGAAAGGGGAACTATGGCTACACCTTC.

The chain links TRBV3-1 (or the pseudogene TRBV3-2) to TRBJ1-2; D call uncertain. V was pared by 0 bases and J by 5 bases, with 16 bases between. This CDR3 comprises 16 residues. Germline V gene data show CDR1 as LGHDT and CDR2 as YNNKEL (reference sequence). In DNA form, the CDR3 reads TGTGCCAGCAGCCAAGATTTTAGGGAGCGAAAGTATGGCTACACCTTC. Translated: CASSQDFRERKYGYTF.

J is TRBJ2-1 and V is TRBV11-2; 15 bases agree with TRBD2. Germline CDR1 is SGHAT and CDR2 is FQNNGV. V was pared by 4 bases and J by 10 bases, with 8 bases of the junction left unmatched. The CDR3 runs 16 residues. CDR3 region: CASSSGLAGGPGEQFF. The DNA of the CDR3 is TGTGCCAGCAGCTCCGGACTAGCGGGAGGGCCCGGGGAGCAGTTCTTC.

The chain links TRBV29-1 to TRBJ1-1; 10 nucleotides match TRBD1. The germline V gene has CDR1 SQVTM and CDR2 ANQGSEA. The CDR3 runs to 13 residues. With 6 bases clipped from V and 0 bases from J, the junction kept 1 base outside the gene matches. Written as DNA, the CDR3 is TGCAGCGTGGGACAGGGGCTGAACACTGAAGCTTTCTTT. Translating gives CSVGQGLNTEAFF.

The CDR3 reads CASSLGQGLSQETQYF. The CDR3 nucleotides read TGTGCCAGCAGCCTCGGACAGGGGTTATCCCAAGAGACCCAGTACTTC. The chain is built from TRBV9 and TRBJ2-5; 9 bases match TRBD1. CDR1 and CDR2 (germline): SGDLS, YYNGEE. V was pared by 4 bases and J by 1 base, with 8 bases of the junction left unmatched. This CDR3 comprises 16 residues. The variable domain in full, completed from reference TRBV9 and TRBJ2-5, reads DSGVTQTPKHLITATGQRVTLRCSPRSGDLSVYWYQQSLDQGLQFLIQYYNGEERAKGNILERFSAQQFPDLHSELNLSSLELGDSALYFCASSLGQGLSQETQYFGPGTRLLVL.

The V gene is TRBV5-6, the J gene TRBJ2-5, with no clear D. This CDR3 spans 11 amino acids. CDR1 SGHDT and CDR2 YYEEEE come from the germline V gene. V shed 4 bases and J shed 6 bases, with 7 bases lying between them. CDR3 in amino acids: CASSLSQTQYF. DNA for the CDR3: TGTGCCAGCAGCCTCTCTCAGACCCAGTACTTC.

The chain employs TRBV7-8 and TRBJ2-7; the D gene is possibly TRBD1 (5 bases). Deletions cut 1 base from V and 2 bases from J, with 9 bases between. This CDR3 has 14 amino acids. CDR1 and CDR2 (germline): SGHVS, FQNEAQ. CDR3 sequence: CASSLEAGPYEQYF. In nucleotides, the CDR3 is TGTGCCAGCAGCTTAGAAGCAGGGCCCTACGAGCAGTACTTC.

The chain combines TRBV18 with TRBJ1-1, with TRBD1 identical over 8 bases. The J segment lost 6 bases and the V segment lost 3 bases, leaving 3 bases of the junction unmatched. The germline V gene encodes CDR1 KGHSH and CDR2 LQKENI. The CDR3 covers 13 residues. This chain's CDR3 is CASSPTGVAEAFF. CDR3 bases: TGTGCCAGCTCACCGACAGGGGTGGCTGAAGCTTTCTTT. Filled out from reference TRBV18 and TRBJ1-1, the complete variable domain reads NAGVMQNPRHLVRRRGQEARLRCSPMKGHSHVYWYRQLPEEGLKFMVYLQKENIIDESGMPKERFSAEFPKEGPSILRIQQVVRGDSAAYFCASSPTGVAEAFFGQGTRLTVV.

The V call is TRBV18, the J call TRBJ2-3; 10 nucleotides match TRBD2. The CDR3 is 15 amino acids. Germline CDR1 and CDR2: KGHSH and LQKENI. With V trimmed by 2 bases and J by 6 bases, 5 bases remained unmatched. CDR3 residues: CASSPRLAGEDTQYF. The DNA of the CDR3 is TGTGCCAGCTCACCAAGGCTAGCGGGAGAGGATACGCAGTATTTT.

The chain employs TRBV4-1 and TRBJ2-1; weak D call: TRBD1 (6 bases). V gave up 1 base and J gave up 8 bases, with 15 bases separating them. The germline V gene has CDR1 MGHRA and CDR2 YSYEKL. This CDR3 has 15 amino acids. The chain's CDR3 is CASSQGDTGWYEQFF. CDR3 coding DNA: TGCGCCAGCAGCCAAGGCGACACAGGGTGGTATGAGCAGTTCTTC.

The CDR3 DNA reads TGTGCCAGCAGCAAAGCGGGACTAGCGCACAATGAGCAGTTCTTC. Its protein product is CASSKAGLAHNEQFF. This sequence joins TRBV21-1 and TRBJ2-1; the DNA was not compared with TRBD2, the D call given in the table. TRBV21-1 is reported as a pseudogene. This CDR3 is built from 15 residues.

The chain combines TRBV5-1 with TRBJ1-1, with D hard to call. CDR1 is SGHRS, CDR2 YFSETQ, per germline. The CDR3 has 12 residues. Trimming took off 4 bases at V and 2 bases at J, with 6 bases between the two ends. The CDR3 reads CASSLSNTEAFF. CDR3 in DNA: TGCGCCAGCAGCCTAAGTAACACTGAAGCTTTCTTT. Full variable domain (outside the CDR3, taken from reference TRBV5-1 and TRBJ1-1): KAGVTQTPRYLIKTRGQQVTLSCSPISGHRSVSWYQQTPGQGLQFLFEYFSETQRNKGNFPGRFSGRQFSNSRSEMNVSTLELGDSALYLCASSLSNTEAFFGQGTRLTVV.

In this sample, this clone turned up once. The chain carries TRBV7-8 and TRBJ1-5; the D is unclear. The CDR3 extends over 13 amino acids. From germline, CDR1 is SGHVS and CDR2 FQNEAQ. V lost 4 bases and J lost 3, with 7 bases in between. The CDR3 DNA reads TGTGCCAGCAGCTCCCGGGACAATCAGCCCCAGCATTTT. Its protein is CASSSRDNQPQHF.

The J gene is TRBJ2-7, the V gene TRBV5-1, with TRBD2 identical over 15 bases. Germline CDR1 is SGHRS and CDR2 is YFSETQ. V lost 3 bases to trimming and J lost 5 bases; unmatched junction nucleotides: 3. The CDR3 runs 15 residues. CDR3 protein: CASSSGLAGGDEQYF. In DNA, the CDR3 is TGCGCCAGCAGCTCGGGACTAGCGGGAGGCGACGAGCAGTACTTC.

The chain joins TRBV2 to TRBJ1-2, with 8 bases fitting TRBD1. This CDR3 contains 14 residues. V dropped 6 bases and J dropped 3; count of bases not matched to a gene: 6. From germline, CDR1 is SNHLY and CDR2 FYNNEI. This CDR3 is CASSGDRLYYGYTF. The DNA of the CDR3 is TGTGCCAGCAGCGGGGACAGGCTTTACTATGGCTACACCTTC.

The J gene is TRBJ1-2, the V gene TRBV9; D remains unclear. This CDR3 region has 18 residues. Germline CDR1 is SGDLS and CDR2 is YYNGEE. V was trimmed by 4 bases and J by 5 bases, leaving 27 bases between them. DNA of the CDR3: TGTGCCAGCAGCCCTCTCTCAGAAATAGTAGGCCGGGGATATGGCTACACCTTC. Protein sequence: CASSPLSEIVGRGYGYTF. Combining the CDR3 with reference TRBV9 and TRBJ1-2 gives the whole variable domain DSGVTQTPKHLITATGQRVTLRCSPRSGDLSVYWYQQSLDQGLQFLIQYYNGEERAKGNILERFSAQQFPDLHSELNLSSLELGDSALYFCASSPLSEIVGRGYGYTFGSGTRLTVV.

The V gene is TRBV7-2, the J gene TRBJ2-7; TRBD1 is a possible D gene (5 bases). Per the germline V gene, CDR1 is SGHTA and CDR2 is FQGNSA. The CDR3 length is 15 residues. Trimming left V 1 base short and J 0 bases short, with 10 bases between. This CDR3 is CASSLDRINSYEQYF. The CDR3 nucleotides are TGTGCCAGCAGCTTAGACAGGATAAACTCCTACGAGCAGTACTTC. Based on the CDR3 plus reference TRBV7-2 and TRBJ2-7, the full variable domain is GAGVSQSPSNKVTEKGKDVELRCDPISGHTALYWYRQSLGQGLEFLIYFQGNSAPDKSGLPSDRFSAERTGGSVSTLTIQRTQQEDSAVYLCASSLDRINSYEQYFGPGTRLTVT.

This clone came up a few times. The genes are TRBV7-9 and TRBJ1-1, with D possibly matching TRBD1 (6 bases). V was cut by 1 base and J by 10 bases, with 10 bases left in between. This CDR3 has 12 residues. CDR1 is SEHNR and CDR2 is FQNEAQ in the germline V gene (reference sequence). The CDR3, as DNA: TGTGCCAGCAGCTTAGAAGGCAGGGGAGCTTTCTTT. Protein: CASSLEGRGAFF.